These 18 T cell receptor beta chains share one sample of origin, sequenced in a study of metastatic and nonmetastatic thyroid tumors. TCRdb recomputed clones from the PCR reads via MiXCR. Of over 15,000 clones detected, approximately 32% appear once; the ten largest clones hold roughly 19%. No patient had received any treatment before thyroid surgery. The sequencing input was adjacent normal tissue. The receptors originated from a female donor with papillary thyroid cancer or a benign thyroid nodule (not recorded which). Some clones in this sample may be carry-over from other donors' samples.

This clone showed up just a few times. The V call is TRBV6-1, the J call TRBJ2-1; TRBD2 matches at 9 bases. The CDR3 loop spans 15 amino acids. Germline loops: CDR1 MNHNS, CDR2 SASEGT. The V segment lost 5 bases and the J segment 2 bases; nucleotides outside the gene matches: 4. The CDR3 nucleotides read TGTGCCAGCAGTCGATCTAGCGGGACCTACAATGAGCAGTTCTTC. This translates into CASSRSSGTYNEQFF.

The chain combines TRBV10-3 with TRBJ1-2; D is ambiguous. This CDR3 is 13 amino acids long. V gave up 8 bases and J gave up 3 bases, with 13 bases separating them. CDR1 and CDR2 from the germline V gene are ENHRY and SYGVKD. The DNA of the CDR3 is TGTGCCATCCTCCAGCGGAAGGACTATGGCTACACCTTC. Its translation is CAILQRKDYGYTF.

The chain uses TRBV20-1 and TRBJ1-1; D call uncertain. CDR3 size: 12 residues. V was clipped by 6 bases and J by 0 bases, with 8 bases between them. Germline lookup yields CDR1 DFQATT and CDR2 SNEGSKA (reference sequence). The CDR3 region is CSALPMNTEAFF. The CDR3 DNA follows: TGCAGTGCCCTACCCATGAACACTGAAGCTTTCTTT.

A few counts support this clone. J is TRBJ2-7 and V is TRBV27; D may be TRBD2 (8 bases). The CDR3 is 14 amino acids. The V gene's germline CDR1 is MNHEY and CDR2 SMNVEV (reference sequence). V was shortened by 3 bases and J by 6 bases, with 15 bases between the two germline ends. The CDR3 loop is CASSFRREGAEQYF. DNA of the CDR3: TGTGCCAGCAGTTTTAGACGGGAGGGGGCCGAGCAGTACTTC.

Judged by abundance, this clone is medium-sized. The gene calls are TRBV28 and TRBJ2-5, with 7 bases fitting TRBD1. The J segment lost 1 base and the V segment lost 2 bases, leaving 4 bases of the junction unmatched. The germline gives CDR1 MDHEN, CDR2 SYDVKM. The CDR3 loop spans 15 amino acids. This CDR3 is CASSLPGTAQETQYF. The DNA for the CDR3 is TGTGCCAGCAGTTTACCCGGGACAGCCCAAGAGACCCAGTACTTC.

The chain joins TRBV24-1 to TRBJ2-2; 8 bases match TRBD2. This CDR3 contains 16 residues. Germline assignment: CDR1 KGHDR and CDR2 SFDVKD. J gave up 6 bases and V 4 bases, and 9 bases lay outside the gene matches. This CDR3 is CATSDPRLARAGELFF. The CDR3 region has the DNA TGTGCCACCAGTGACCCAAGACTAGCGCGCGCCGGGGAGCTGTTTTTT.

This clone was observed many times. The CDR3 sequence: CSADTGGYEQYF. In nucleotides, the CDR3 is TGCAGTGCGGACACTGGAGGCTACGAGCAGTACTTC. V and J are TRBV20-1 and TRBJ2-7; D tentatively reads TRBD1 or TRBD2 (5 bases each). The germline gives CDR1 DFQATT, CDR2 SNEGSKA (reference sequence). The CDR3 contains 12 residues. The V end lost 6 bases, the J end lost 3 bases, and 12 bases lay between the germline ends.

The V call is TRBV4-2, the J call TRBJ2-6; weak D call: TRBD2 (7 bases). CDR1 and CDR2 from the germline V gene are LGHNA and YNFKEQ. Trimming pared 0 bases from V and 2 bases from J, leaving 11 bases between. This CDR3 spans 17 amino acids. CDR3 amino acids: CASSQEAGGPGANVLTF. The CDR3, as DNA: TGTGCCAGCAGCCAAGAGGCCGGGGGGCCTGGGGCCAACGTCCTGACTTTC.

The rearrangement links TRBV28 to TRBJ1-2; 7 bases map to TRBD1. V gave up 6 bases and J gave up 7 bases; unmatched junction bases: 14. The CDR3 runs to 15 residues. The germline V gene encodes CDR1 MDHEN and CDR2 SYDVKM. CDR3 sequence (DNA): TGTGCCAGCAGATATTCGGACAGGCCTGCCGCTGGCTACACCTTC. This gives the protein CASRYSDRPAAGYTF.

This sequence joins TRBV20-1 and TRBJ2-1, with 14 nucleotides matching TRBD2. The V gene's germline CDR1 is DFQATT and CDR2 SNEGSKA (reference sequence). V lost 0 bases to trimming and J lost 5 bases; unmatched junction nucleotides: 12. The CDR3 runs 19 residues. The CDR3 here is CSARDVQGRGLAGDNEQFF. The CDR3 DNA reads as TGCAGTGCTAGAGATGTTCAGGGGAGGGGACTAGCGGGAGACAATGAGCAGTTCTTC.

The sample holds a few counts of this clone. The chain couples TRBV6-1 to TRBJ1-2; weak D call: TRBD1 (5 bases). There are 16 residues in the CDR3. Trimming shortened V by 6 bases and J by 0 bases, and 17 bases separated the two germline ends. Germline CDR1 is MNHNS and CDR2 is SASEGT. The CDR3 region has the DNA TGTGCCAGCAGGCCTCTCGGGGGTCCCTCTAACTATGGCTACACCTTC. Its translation: CASRPLGGPSNYGYTF.

The chain couples TRBV20-1 to TRBJ2-7; no definite D call. The CDR3 length is 14 residues. The V and J ends lost 1 base and 7 bases respectively, with 17 bases between them. Germline CDR1 DFQATT, CDR2 SNEGSKA (reference sequence). The CDR3 DNA reads as TGCAGTGCTAGAGGTCTGGACGTCGTGCGGGAGCAGTACTTC. Amino acids: CSARGLDVVREQYF.

This clone was counted at least ten times. The chain combines TRBV12-3 or TRBV12-4 with TRBJ2-7, with D maybe TRBD2 (6 bases). The CDR3 runs to 14 residues. Trimming left V 5 bases short and J 7 bases short, with 18 bases between. The CDR3 spells CASSDVGGIEEQYF. The CDR3 DNA reads as TGTGCCAGCAGTGACGTTGGGGGGATCGAGGAGCAGTACTTC.

This sequence joins TRBV12-3 or TRBV12-4 and TRBJ2-7; D might be TRBD1 or TRBD2, each matching 6 bases. The CDR3 is 15 residues long. Between the trimmed V and J ends, which lost 5 bases and 7 bases, there was a span of 21 bases. CDR3 in DNA: TGTGCCAGCAGTCCCTGGGGGGCTTGGAAGGATGAGCAGTACTTC. This gives the protein CASSPWGAWKDEQYF.

This clone was detected a few times. The rearrangement links TRBV6-1 to TRBJ2-1; TRBD2 might be the D (5 bases). CDR3 length equals 15 residues. Deletions cut 3 bases from V and 7 bases from J, with 16 bases between. Germline values: CDR1 MNHNS, CDR2 SASEGT. As DNA, the CDR3 is TGTGCCAGCAGTGATGGTGACGGGGTGCCGAATGAGCAGTTCTTC. Residues: CASSDGDGVPNEQFF.

The table lists this clone with many counts. The chain couples TRBV5-6 to TRBJ1-6; D is uncertain. Trimming took off 0 bases at V and 6 bases at J, with 4 bases between the two ends. Germline CDR1 and CDR2: SGHDT and YYEEEE. The CDR3 sequence is 13 residues long. The CDR3 coding sequence is TGTGCCAGCAGCTTGGCGTTTAATTCACCCCTCCACTTT. It encodes CASSLAFNSPLHF.

This clone appeared many times. This could be a read error, since a much larger clone is one nucleotide away. The chain carries TRBV15 and TRBJ2-2, with D perhaps TRBD1 (6 bases). The CDR3 is made up of 16 amino acids. The germline gives CDR1 LNHNV, CDR2 YYDKDF (reference sequence). V shed 1 base and J shed 8 bases, with 17 bases lying between them. CDR3: CATSRGSWGQAGELFF. The CDR3 region has the DNA TGTGCCACCAGCAGAGGTAGCTGGGGGCAGGCTGGGGAGCTGTTTTTT.

V gene TRBV12-3 or TRBV12-4 combines with J gene TRBJ1-5; D is possibly TRBD1 (5 bases). V was pared by 5 bases and J by 3 bases, with 11 bases between. This CDR3 comprises 14 residues. The DNA for the CDR3 is TGTGCCAGCAGTCTGGGACTCTACAATCAGCCCCAGCATTTT. This translates into CASSLGLYNQPQHF.